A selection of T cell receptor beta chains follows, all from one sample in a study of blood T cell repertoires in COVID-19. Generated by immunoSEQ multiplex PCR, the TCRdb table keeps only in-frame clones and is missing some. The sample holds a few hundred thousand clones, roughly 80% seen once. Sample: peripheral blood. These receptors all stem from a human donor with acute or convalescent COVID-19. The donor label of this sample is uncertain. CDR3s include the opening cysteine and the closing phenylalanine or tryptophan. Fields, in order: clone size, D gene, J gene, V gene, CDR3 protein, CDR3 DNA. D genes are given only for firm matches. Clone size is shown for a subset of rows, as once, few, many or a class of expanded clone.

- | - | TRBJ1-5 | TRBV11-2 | CASSPGGHQPQHF | TGTGCCAGCAGCCCTGGAGGGCATCAGCCCCAGCATTTT
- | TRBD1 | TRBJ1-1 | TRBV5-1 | CASSSRHGAGQMNTEAFF | TGCGCCAGCAGCTCACGCCATGGGGCGGGACAGATGAACACTGAAGCTTTCTTT
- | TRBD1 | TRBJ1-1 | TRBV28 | CASSLAGGNTEAFF | TGTGCCAGCAGTTTGGCAGGGGGCAACACTGAAGCTTTCTTT
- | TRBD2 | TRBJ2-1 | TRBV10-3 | CAISFRGGVAYNEQFF | TGTGCCATCAGCTTTCGCGGGGGGGTCGCCTACAATGAGCAGTTCTTC
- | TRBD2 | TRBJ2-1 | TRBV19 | CASSAWGRAGNEQFF | TGTGCCAGTAGTGCCTGGGGGAGGGCAGGGAATGAGCAGTTCTTC
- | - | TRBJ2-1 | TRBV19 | CASSQSGDIYNEQFF | TGTGCCAGTAGCCAAAGCGGGGACATCTACAATGAGCAGTTCTTC
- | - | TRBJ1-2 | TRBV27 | CASSSQGRANYGYTF | TGTGCCAGCAGTTCACAGGGTAGGGCTAACTATGGCTACACCTTC
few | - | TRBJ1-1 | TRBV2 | CASSTTNTEAFF | TGTGCCAGCAGTACAACGAACACTGAAGCTTTCTTT
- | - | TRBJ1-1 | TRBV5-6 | CASSLVAANEAFF | TGTGCCAGCAGCTTGGTGGCGGCCAATGAAGCTTTCTTT
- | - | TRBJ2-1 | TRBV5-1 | CASSRSPTGEQFF | TGCGCCAGCAGCCGTTCCCCGACAGGAGAGCAGTTCTTC
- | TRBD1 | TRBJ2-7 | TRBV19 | CASTPGQGAYEQYF | TGTGCCAGTACCCCAGGACAGGGGGCTTACGAGCAGTACTTC
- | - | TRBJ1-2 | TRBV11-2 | CASSLFVPRQNYGYTF | TGTGCCAGCAGCTTATTTGTCCCCAGACAGAACTATGGCTACACCTTC
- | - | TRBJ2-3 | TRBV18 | CASSARGRTDTQYF | TGTGCCAGCTCAGCGCGGGGACGTACAGATACGCAGTATTTT
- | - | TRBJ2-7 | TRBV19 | CASSMTGAYEQYF | TGTGCCAGTAGTATGACAGGAGCCTACGAGCAGTACTTC
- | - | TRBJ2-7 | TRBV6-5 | CASSPDSQYYEQYF | TGTGCCAGCAGTCCGGACAGTCAATATTACGAGCAGTACTTC
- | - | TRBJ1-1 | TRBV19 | CASSISMNTEAFF | TGTGCCAGTAGTATTAGCATGAACACTGAAGCTTTCTTT
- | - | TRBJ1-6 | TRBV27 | CASSFEAGSYNSPLHF | TGTGCCAGCAGTTTTGAGGCCGGCTCCTATAATTCACCCCTCCACTTT
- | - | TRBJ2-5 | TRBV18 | CASSPGLHQETQYF | TGTGCCAGCTCACCGGGACTGCACCAAGAGACCCAGTACTTC
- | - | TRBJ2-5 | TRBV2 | CASSVRGTTETQYF | TGTGCCAGCAGTGTCCGGGGGACCACCGAGACCCAGTACTTC
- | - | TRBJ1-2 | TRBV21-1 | CASSNRDRGDYGYTF | TGTGCCAGCAGCAACCGGGACAGGGGGGACTATGGCTACACCTTC
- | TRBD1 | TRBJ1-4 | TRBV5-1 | CASSLGQGNEKLFF | TGCGCCAGCAGCTTAGGACAGGGGAATGAAAAACTGTTTTTT
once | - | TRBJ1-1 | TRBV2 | CASSPTGHKNTEAFF | TGTGCCAGCAGTCCAACGGGACATAAGAACACTGAAGCTTTCTTT
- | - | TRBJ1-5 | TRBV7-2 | CASSSGLGNSNQPQHF | TGTGCCAGCAGCAGCGGGCTGGGGAATAGCAATCAGCCCCAGCATTTT
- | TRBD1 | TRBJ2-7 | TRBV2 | CASSEDRNPYEQYF | TGTGCCAGCAGTGAGGACAGGAACCCCTACGAGCAGTACTTC
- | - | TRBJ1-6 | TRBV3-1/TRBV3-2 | CASSQVQNNSPLHF | TGTGCCAGCAGCCAGGTGCAGAATAATTCACCCCTCCACTTT
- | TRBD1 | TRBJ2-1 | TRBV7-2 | CASSLSAGGEKQFF | TGTGCCAGCAGCTTATCGGCAGGGGGCGAGAAGCAGTTCTTC
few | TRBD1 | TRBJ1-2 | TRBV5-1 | CASSLSGGDYGYTF | TGCGCCAGCAGCTTGTCAGGGGGCGACTATGGCTACACCTTC
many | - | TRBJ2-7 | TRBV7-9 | CASSLSAGWDEQYF | TGTGCCAGCAGCTTATCAGCAGGGTGGGACGAGCAGTACTTC
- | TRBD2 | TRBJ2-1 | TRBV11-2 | CASSPREVLAGYNEQFF | TGTGCCAGCAGCCCCCGCGAAGTATTAGCGGGATACAATGAGCAGTTCTTC
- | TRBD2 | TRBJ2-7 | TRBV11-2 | CASSLRSSGGSYEQYF | TGTGCCAGCAGCTTACGTTCGTCGGGAGGGAGCTACGAGCAGTACTTC
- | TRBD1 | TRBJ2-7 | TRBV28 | CASSSPGTGSYEQYF | TGTGCCAGCAGTTCTCCCGGGACAGGCTCCTACGAGCAGTACTTC
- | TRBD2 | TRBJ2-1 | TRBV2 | CASDLAGAANEQFF | TGTGCCAGCGATCTAGCGGGAGCGGCGAATGAGCAGTTCTTC
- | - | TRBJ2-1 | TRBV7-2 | CASSPFFAGINEQFF | TGTGCCAGCAGCCCCTTTTTTGCCGGTATCAATGAGCAGTTCTTC
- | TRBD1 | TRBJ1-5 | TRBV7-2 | CASSFGGQRYQPQHF | TGTGCCAGCAGCTTTGGGGGACAGAGATATCAGCCCCAGCATTTT
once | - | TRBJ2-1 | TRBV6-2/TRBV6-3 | CASSFSGAGYNEQFF | TGTGCCAGCAGTTTTAGCGGTGCGGGGTACAATGAGCAGTTCTTC
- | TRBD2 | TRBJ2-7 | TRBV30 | CAVEREGRYEQYF | TGTGCGGTGGAGAGGGAGGGGAGGTACGAGCAGTACTTC
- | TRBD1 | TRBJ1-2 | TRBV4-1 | CASSQDLLQGARYGYTF | TGCGCCAGCAGCCAAGATCTATTGCAGGGGGCTCGGTATGGCTACACCTTC
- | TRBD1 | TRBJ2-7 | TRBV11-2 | CASSLGEGTVTYEQYF | TGTGCCAGCAGCTTAGGAGAAGGGACAGTTACCTACGAGCAGTACTTC